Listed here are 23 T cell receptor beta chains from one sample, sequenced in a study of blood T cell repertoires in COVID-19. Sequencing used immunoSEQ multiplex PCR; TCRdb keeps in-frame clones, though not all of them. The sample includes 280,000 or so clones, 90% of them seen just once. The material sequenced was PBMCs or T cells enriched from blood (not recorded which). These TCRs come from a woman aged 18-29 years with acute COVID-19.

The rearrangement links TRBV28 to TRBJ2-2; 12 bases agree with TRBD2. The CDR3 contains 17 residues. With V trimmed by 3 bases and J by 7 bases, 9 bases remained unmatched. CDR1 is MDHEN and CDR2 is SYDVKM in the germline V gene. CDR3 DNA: TGTGCCAGCAGTTTTACTAGCGGGAGGCAAAGGGGCGGGGAGCTGTTTTTT. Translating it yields CASSFTSGRQRGGELFF.

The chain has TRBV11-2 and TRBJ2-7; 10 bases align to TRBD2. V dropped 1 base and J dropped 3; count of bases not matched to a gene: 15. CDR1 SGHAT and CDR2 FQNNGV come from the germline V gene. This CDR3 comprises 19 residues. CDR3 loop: CASSLVGYGASGSLYEQYF. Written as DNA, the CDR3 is TGTGCCAGCAGCTTAGTCGGGTACGGAGCTAGCGGGAGTCTCTACGAGCAGTACTTC.

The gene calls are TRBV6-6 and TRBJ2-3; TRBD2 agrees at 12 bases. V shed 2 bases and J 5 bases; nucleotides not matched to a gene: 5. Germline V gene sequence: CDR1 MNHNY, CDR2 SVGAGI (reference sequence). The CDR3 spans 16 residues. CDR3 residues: CASSYPSGRALDTQYF. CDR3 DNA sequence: TGTGCCAGCAGTTACCCTAGCGGGAGGGCCTTAGATACGCAGTATTTT.

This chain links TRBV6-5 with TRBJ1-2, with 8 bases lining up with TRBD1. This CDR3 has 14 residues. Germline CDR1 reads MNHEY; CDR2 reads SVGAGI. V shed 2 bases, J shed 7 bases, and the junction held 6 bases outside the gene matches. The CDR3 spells CASSYTGQGSGYTF. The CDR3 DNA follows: TGTGCCAGCAGTTACACTGGACAGGGTAGTGGCTACACCTTC.

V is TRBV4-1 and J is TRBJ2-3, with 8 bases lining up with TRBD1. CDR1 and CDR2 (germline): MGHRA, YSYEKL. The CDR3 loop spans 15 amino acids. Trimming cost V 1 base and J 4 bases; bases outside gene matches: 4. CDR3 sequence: CASSQAQGAADTQYF. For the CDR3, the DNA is TGCGCCAGCAGCCAAGCTCAGGGGGCTGCAGATACGCAGTATTTT.

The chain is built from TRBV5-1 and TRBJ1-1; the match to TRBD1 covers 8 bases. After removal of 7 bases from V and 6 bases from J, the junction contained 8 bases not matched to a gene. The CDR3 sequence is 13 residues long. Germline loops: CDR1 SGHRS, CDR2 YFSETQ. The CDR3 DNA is TGCGCCAGCTCCTCGGACAGGGTCCCTGAAGCTTTCTTT. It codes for CASSSDRVPEAFF.

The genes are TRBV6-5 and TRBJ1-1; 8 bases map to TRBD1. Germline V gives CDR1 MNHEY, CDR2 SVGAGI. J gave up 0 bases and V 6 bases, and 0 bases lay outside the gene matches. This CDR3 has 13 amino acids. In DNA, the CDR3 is TGTGCCAGCAGGACAGGGGTGAACACTGAAGCTTTCTTT. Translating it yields CASRTGVNTEAFF.

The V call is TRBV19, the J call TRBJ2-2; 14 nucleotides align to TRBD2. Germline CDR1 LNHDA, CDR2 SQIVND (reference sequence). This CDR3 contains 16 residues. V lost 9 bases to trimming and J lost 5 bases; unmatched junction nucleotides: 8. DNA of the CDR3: TGTGCCAGCCGACGACTAGCGGGAGGGATTACCGGGGAGCTGTTTTTT. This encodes CASRRLAGGITGELFF.

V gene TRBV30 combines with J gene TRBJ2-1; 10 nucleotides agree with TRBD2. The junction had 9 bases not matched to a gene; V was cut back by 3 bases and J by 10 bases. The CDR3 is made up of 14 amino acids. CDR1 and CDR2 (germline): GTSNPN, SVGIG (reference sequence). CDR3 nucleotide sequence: TGTGCCTGGAGGGGGCTAGCGGGAGTAGGGGAGCAGTTCTTC. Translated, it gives CAWRGLAGVGEQFF. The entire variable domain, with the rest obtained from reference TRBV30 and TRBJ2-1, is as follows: SQTIHQWPATLVQPVGSPLSLECTVEGTSNPNLYWYRQAAGRGLQLLFYSVGIGQISSEVPQNLSASRPQDRQFILSSKKLLLSDSGFYLCAWRGLAGVGEQFFGPGTRLTVL.

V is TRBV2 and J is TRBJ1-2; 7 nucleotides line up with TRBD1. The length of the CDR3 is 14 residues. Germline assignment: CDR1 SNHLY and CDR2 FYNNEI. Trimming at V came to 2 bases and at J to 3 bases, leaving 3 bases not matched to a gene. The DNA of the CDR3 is TGTGCCAGCAGTGAAAGACAGGGACACTATGGCTACACCTTC. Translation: CASSERQGHYGYTF.

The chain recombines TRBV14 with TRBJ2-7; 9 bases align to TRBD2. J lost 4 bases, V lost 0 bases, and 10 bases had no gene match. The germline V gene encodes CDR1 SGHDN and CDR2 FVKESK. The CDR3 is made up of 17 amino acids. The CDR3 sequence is CASSQDLPGTSRYEQYF. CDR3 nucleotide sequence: TGTGCCAGCAGCCAAGATCTCCCCGGGACTAGCAGGTACGAGCAGTACTTC.

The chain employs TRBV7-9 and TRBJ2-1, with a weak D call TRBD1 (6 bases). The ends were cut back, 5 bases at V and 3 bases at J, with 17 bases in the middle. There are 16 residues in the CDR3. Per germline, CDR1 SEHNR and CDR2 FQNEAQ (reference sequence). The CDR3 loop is CASSLPTGYSYNEQFF. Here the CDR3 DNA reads TGTGCCAGCAGCCTTCCCACAGGGTACAGCTACAATGAGCAGTTCTTC.

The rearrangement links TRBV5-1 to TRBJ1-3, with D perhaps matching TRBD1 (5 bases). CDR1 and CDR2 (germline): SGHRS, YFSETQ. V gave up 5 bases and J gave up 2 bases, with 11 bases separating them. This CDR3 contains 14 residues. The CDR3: CASSAGGTGNTIYF. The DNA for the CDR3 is TGCGCCAGCAGTGCGGGGGGGACTGGAAACACCATATATTTT.

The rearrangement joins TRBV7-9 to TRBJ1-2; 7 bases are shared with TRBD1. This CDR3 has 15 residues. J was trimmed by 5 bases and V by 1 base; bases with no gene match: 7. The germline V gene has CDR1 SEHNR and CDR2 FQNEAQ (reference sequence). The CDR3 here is CASSLGVDREYGYTF. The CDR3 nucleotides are TGTGCCAGCAGCTTAGGGGTCGACAGGGAATATGGCTACACCTTC.

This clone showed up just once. The CDR3 DNA sequence: TGTGCCAGCAGGTCGGGGGGGAACACTGAAGCTTTCTTT. Residues: CASRSGGNTEAFF. The V call is TRBV27, the J call TRBJ1-1; weak D call: TRBD1 (5 bases). V was trimmed by 6 bases and J by 1 base, leaving 9 bases between them. Germline CDR1 reads MNHEY; CDR2 reads SMNVEV (reference sequence). The CDR3 sequence is 13 residues long.

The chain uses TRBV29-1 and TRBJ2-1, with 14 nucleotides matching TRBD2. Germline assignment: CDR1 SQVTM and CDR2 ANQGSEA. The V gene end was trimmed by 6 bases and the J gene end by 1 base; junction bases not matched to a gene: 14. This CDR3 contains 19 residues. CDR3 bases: TGCAGCGTCCGGGGACTAGCGGGAGCATTGATGAGGTCCTACAATGAGCAGTTCTTC. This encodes CSVRGLAGALMRSYNEQFF.

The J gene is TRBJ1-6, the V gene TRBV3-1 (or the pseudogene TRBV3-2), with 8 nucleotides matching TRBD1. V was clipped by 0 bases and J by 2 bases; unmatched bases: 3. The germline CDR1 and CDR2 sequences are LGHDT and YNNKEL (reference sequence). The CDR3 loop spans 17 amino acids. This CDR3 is CASSQERQGTYNSPLHF. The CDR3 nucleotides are TGTGCCAGCAGCCAAGAAAGACAGGGGACCTATAATTCACCCCTCCACTTT.

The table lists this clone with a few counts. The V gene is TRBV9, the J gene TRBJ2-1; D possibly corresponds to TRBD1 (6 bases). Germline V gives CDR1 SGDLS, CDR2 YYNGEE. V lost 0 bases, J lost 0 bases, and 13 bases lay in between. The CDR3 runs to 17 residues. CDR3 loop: CASSVGGTPSSYNEQFF. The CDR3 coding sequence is TGTGCCAGCAGCGTAGGAGGGACACCGAGCTCCTACAATGAGCAGTTCTTC.

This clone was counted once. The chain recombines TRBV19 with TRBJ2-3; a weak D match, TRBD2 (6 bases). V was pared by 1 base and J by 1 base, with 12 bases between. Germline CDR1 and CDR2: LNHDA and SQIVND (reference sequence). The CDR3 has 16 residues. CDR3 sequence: CASSIGYGGRTDTQYF. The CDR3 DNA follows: TGTGCCAGTAGTATAGGTTATGGAGGGCGCACAGATACGCAGTATTTT. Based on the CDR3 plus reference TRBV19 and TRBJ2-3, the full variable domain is DGGITQSPKYLFRKEGQNVTLSCEQNLNHDAMYWYRQDPGQGLRLIYYSQIVNDFQKGDIAEGYSVSREKKESFPLTVTSAQKNPTAFYLCASSIGYGGRTDTQYFGPGTRLTVL.

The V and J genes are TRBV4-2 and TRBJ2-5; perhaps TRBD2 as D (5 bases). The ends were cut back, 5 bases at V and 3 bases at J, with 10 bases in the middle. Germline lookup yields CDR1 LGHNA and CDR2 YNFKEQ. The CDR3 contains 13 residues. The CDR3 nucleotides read TGTGCCAGCAGCTACGGACTGAAAGAGACCCAGTACTTC. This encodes CASSYGLKETQYF.

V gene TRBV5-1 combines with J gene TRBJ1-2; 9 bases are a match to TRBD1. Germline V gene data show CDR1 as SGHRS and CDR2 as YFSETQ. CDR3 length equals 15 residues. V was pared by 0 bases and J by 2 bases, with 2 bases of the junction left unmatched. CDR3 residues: CASSLGDRANYGYTF. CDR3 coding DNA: TGCGCCAGCAGCTTGGGGGACAGGGCCAACTATGGCTACACCTTC.

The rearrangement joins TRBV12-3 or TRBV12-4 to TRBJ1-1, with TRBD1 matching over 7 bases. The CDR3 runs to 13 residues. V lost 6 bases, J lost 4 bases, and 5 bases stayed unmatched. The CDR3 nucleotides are TGTGCCAGCAGAAACAGGGGTGGCACTGAAGCTTTCTTT. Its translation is CASRNRGGTEAFF.

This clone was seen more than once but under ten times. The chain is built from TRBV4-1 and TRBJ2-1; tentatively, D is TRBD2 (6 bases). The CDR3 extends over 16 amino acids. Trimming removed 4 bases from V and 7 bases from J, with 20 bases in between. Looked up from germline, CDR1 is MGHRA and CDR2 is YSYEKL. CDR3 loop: CASSRLGGLSLNEQFF. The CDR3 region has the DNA TGCGCCAGCAGCCGGCTCGGGGGTTTAAGCCTTAATGAGCAGTTCTTC.